This TCR beta chain derives from a study of T cell responses to AZD1222 COVID-19 vaccine. Whole-study findings and limits: Nearly half of the spike-specific TCRs reportedly recognize variant regions that carry no mutations. Baseline seropositivity characterized only a handful of AZD1222 recipients.

Assay: immunoSEQ multiplex PCR; the TCRdb copy retains only in-frame clones and omits some. The sample has over 150,000 clones; 88% are singletons. Germline V gives CDR1 MNHNS, CDR2 SASEGT. Trimming took 2 bases from V and 9 from J; bases not matched to a gene: 4. This CDR3 is 15 amino acids long. Note on this clone: Its antigen is unknown.

The clonotype comes from an adult who received the AZD1222 COVID-19 vaccine. The sequencing used peripheral blood, collected 28 days after the second AZD1222 dose. This sequence joins TRBV6-1 and TRBJ1-6; TRBD1 matches at 10 bases. The CDR3 loop reads CASSEQDRGSSPLHF. The CDR3 nucleotides read TGTGCCAGCAGTGAACAGGACAGGGGGAGTTCACCCCTCCACTTT.